Listed below are T cell receptor beta chains from one sample, sequenced in a study of a mutant IDH1 vaccine in newly diagnosed glioma. These receptors' targets are unknown. TCRdb's copy holds only in-frame clones and misses some; the assay was immunoSEQ multiplex PCR. Of about 55,000 clones in the sample, about 80% were seen once. The sample was PBMCs, taken from a glioma patient whose treatment included an IDH1 peptide vaccine. The source of these receptors is a man aged 35 to 55 with glioma. Both conserved end residues are part of each CDR3. The D gene is left open where the match is weak. Some rows have no size entry. The others give once, few or many, or a class for an expanded clone.

TRBD2,TRBJ2-7,-,TRBV9,14,TGTGCCAGCAGCCCCCTAGCGGGGTGGGGCGAGCAGTACTTC,CASSPLAGWGEQYF
TRBD1,TRBJ1-2,-,TRBV6-1,13,TGTGCCAGCAGGAAACAGGGGAACTATGGCTACACCTTC,CASRKQGNYGYTF
TRBD1,TRBJ2-7,-,TRBV4-1,15,TGCGCCAGCAGCCAGGGACAGGGGGCCGCCTACGAGCAGTACTTC,CASSQGQGAAYEQYF
-,TRBJ2-2,-,TRBV30,14,TGTGCCCAGGAGGGGGCTTTGAACACCGGGGAGCTGTTTTTT,CAQEGALNTGELFF
-,TRBJ1-1,-,TRBV30,13,TGTGCCTGGAGTGTTGGTGGGGCGTCTGAAGCTTTCTTT,CAWSVGGASEAFF
TRBD1,TRBJ1-5,-,TRBV10-3,15,TGTGCCATCAGTGACTCGGACAGGGGATATCAGCCCCAGCATTTT,CAISDSDRGYQPQHF
TRBD2,TRBJ2-3,-,TRBV5-4,14,TGTGCCAGCAGCTGGTCTAGCGGGGGGGACACCCCCTATTTT,CASSWSSGGDTPYF
TRBD1,TRBJ1-3,-,TRBV6-6,16,TGTGCCAGCAGCCAAAGGACAGGGGGTGGTGGAAACACCATATATTTT,CASSQRTGGGGNTIYF
-,TRBJ1-1,-,TRBV5-4,14,TGTGCCAGCAGCTTTCAATTGGGGACGTCTGAAGCTTTCTTT,CASSFQLGTSEAFF
-,TRBJ2-1,few,TRBV5-4,13,TGTGCCAGCAGCTTGGAGGGGCGGGGAGAGCAGTTCTTC,CASSLEGRGEQFF
TRBD1,TRBJ2-7,few,TRBV13,14,TGTGCCAGCAGCCAGTGGACAGGGACCTACGAGCAGTACTTC,CASSQWTGTYEQYF
-,TRBJ2-2,once,TRBV2,11,TGTGCCAGCCTAACCCTCGGGGAGCTGTTTTTT,CASLTLGELFF
-,TRBJ2-1,-,TRBV6-1,11,TGTGCCAGCCGCAGCTACAATGAGCAGTTCTTC,CASRSYNEQFF
-,TRBJ2-7,few,TRBV7-8,13,TGTGCCAGCGGCGAGCGGTGGGGGCACGAGCAGTACTTC,CASGERWGHEQYF
-,TRBJ1-1,-,TRBV7-9,15,TGTGCCAGCAGCTCACCCCAAACAGGGTCGTCTGAAGCTTTCTTT,CASSSPQTGSSEAFF
TRBD2,TRBJ2-3,-,TRBV7-2,16,TGTGCCAGCAGCGGTCTGACTAGCGGGGGGTTAGATACGCAGTATTTT,CASSGLTSGGLDTQYF
-,TRBJ1-6,-,TRBV5-5,14,TGTGCCAGCAGTTTGGCCACCGAGGTCTCACCCCTCCACTTT,CASSLATEVSPLHF
-,TRBJ1-4,-,TRBV5-1,15,TGCGCCAGCAGCTTGGAGACAGGCCCGTATGAAAAACTGTTTTTT,CASSLETGPYEKLFF
TRBD1,TRBJ1-6,-,TRBV19,16,TGTGCCAGTAGTATTAGGCGGGACAGGCACAATTCACCCCTCCACTTT,CASSIRRDRHNSPLHF
TRBD1,TRBJ2-7,-,TRBV5-1,14,TGCGCCAGCAGCTACCGGGACAGGGGGCGCGAGCAGTACTTC,CASSYRDRGREQYF
TRBD2,TRBJ2-1,few,TRBV6-5,15,TGTGCCAGCTCCCGCCTAGCGGGGGGGAAGGATGAGCAGTTCTTC,CASSRLAGGKDEQFF
TRBD1,TRBJ1-6,-,TRBV2,13,TGTGCCACCGGACAGGATTATAATTCACCCCTCCACTTT,CATGQDYNSPLHF
-,TRBJ2-7,-,TRBV10-1,13,TGCGCCAGCTCATCATCGGGTAGCCACGAGCAGTACTTC,CASSSSGSHEQYF
-,TRBJ2-5,-,TRBV9,14,TGTGCCAGCAGCGTAGATTCGGGTAGGGAGACCCAGTACTTC,CASSVDSGRETQYF
TRBD2,TRBJ2-1,few,TRBV4-1,20,TGCGCCAGCAGCCAATACCTAGCGGGGTTATACCCCAATTCCTACAATGAGCAGTTCTTC,CASSQYLAGLYPNSYNEQFF
-,TRBJ1-1,-,TRBV6-1,14,TGTGCCAGCAGTGGAGCAGCCCCGAACACTGAAGCTTTCTTT,CASSGAAPNTEAFF
-,TRBJ1-2,-,TRBV7-2,13,TGTGCCAGCAGCCCGACAGCCTTCTATGGCTACACCTTC,CASSPTAFYGYTF
TRBD2,TRBJ2-5,-,TRBV7-8,15,TGTGCCAGCAGCCGGAGACTAGCGGGGGCCGGGGCCCAGTACTTC,CASSRRLAGAGAQYF
-,TRBJ1-4,-,TRBV19,14,TGTGCCAGTAGGAGACTCGGGGGCAATGAAAAACTGTTTTTT,CASRRLGGNEKLFF
-,TRBJ1-1,-,TRBV2,14,TGTGCCACCCAGGAGGACGGTATGAACACTGAAGCTTTCTTT,CATQEDGMNTEAFF
-,TRBJ2-1,-,TRBV30,11,TGTGCCTGGACGGTGGCAATCGAGCAGTTCTTC,CAWTVAIEQFF
-,TRBJ2-7,-,TRBV11-2,11,TGTGCCAGCAGCGATCAGAGCGAGCAGTACTTC,CASSDQSEQYF
TRBD2,TRBJ2-1,-,TRBV9,15,TGTGCCAGCAGCGTAGGGGGAATAGCGGGGAATGAGCAGTTCTTC,CASSVGGIAGNEQFF